Listed here is a single T cell receptor beta chain. Antigen: not known. Sequenced by immunoSEQ multiplex PCR; TCRdb stores in-frame clones only, minus some. The table has about 19,000 clones, 81% seen once. Checkpoint therapy with ipilimumab 1 mg/kg began 14 to 28 days after transplant. Dosing: nivolumab 3 mg/kg IV, weeks 1, 4, 7, 10, then every two weeks to week 26. The data were obtained in a study of ipilimumab plus nivolumab after autologous stem cell transplantation. Overall study results and limits: The authors say TCR, Treg and microbiome findings warrant further study.

Sequencing used PBMCs, obtained in a trial of ipilimumab plus nivolumab as post-transplant consolidation. The TCR sequence derives from a male donor with diffuse large B-cell lymphoma.

CDR3 protein: CAWSVEITNTGELFF. CDR3 bases: TGTGCCTGGAGTGTCGAGATCACGAACACCGGGGAGCTGTTTTTT. V and J are TRBV30 and TRBJ2-2; the D is unclear. The CDR3 sequence is 15 residues long. Looked up from germline, CDR1 is GTSNPN and CDR2 is SVGIG (reference sequence). V lost 0 bases and J lost 0, with 8 bases in between.